The sequence of this T cell receptor (beta chain) was determined in a study of blood T cell repertoires in COVID-19. The CDR3 length is 15 residues. Germline CDR1 reads SGHNT; CDR2 reads YYREEE (reference sequence). V was cut by 0 bases and J by 3 bases, with 12 bases left in between. The repertoire was sequenced with immunoSEQ multiplex PCR; TCRdb's copy has only in-frame clones and lacks some. Seen here are about 190,000 clones, approximately 84% observed once, and the top ten hold less than 6.5%. Source material: peripheral blood. The sequence derives from a woman in her 70s with active or convalescent COVID-19. The chain combines TRBV5-4 with TRBJ1-1, with D possibly matching TRBD1 (5 bases). CDR3 coding DNA: TGTGCCAGCAGCTTGGTGGGGCGAAGAGACACTGAAGCTTTCTTT. Encoded protein: CASSLVGRRDTEAFF.